The rows below give T cell receptor beta chains drawn from one sample of a study of molecular identifiers for immune sequencing clone quantification. TCRdb reprocessed the PCR reads via MiXCR and lists one record per CDR3 protein. The table includes about half a million distinct CDR3 sequences, 20% to 25% detected once. Sequenced input: naive CD8+ T cells from blood, with Jurkat cell RNA spiked in. The receptors stem from a human donor in good health. Some libraries in this study had Jurkat cell RNA spiked in. CDR3s leave out the opening cysteine and the closing phenylalanine or tryptophan.

12	TRBV29-1	TRBJ1-1	SVQGQGVVVEAF
9	TRBV20-1	TRBJ2-7	SAPLGDEQY
13	TRBV30	TRBJ1-1	AWSPPGTGNTEAF
13	TRBV24-1	TRBJ1-5	ATSGPGGGNQPQH
13	TRBV27	TRBJ1-3	ASRQGLHSGNTIY
12	TRBV19	TRBJ2-7	ATTPGQGVVEQY
14	TRBV7-9	TRBJ2-7	ASSLTSGVSSYEQY
14	TRBV27	TRBJ2-1	ASSPLAGPRTNEQF
13	TRBV21-1	TRBJ2-7	ASSKRGGRSYEQY
12	TRBV6-2/TRBV6-3	TRBJ2-7	ASSSDGGVYEQY